This TCR beta chain is drawn from a study of blood T cells in healthy people across ages. This clonotype was counted ten times or more. Next came a second PCR, run for about 7 to 12 cycles, which used a sample-barcoded 5' primer along with a J-beta primer mix. TCRdb called the 5' RACE reads again in MiXCR, with one record for every CDR3 protein. The sample has about 930,000 distinct CDR3 sequences, just under 30% seen once; the top ten hold roughly 10%. Germline trimming cut 2 bases from V and 2 bases from J; bases unmatched to any gene: 8. Germline values: CDR1 KGHSH, CDR2 LQKENI. The CDR3 totals 16 residues. Separately, the same data were catalogued under a study of T cells of mothers and their children.

The rearrangement uses TRBV18 and TRBJ2-7; 8 bases fit TRBD1. The sequenced sample consisted of blood. The TCR originated in a woman in her forties in good health. The CDR3 is CASSPFPGQGPYEQYF. Here the CDR3 DNA reads TGTGCCAGCTCACCATTCCCAGGACAGGGTCCCTACGAGCAGTACTTC.